The rows below give T cell receptor beta chains drawn from one sample of a study of cytomegalovirus exposure and HLA in healthy donors. The assay was immunoSEQ multiplex PCR, and TCRdb's table has in-frame clones only and misses some. The sample includes more than 85,000 clones, around 80% of them seen just once. Sequencing was done on a sample of PBMCs. Receptors originate from a man aged 25 to 40 in good health and CMV-seronegative. Each CDR3 is given with its conserved first and last residue. The D gene is left open where the match is weak. The size field is filled for only some rows; it gives once, few, many or a size class.

clone size	CDR3 length	D gene	V gene	J gene	CDR3 protein	CDR3 DNA
NA	14	NA	TRBV6-6	TRBJ2-7	CASSRRDRAYEQYF	TGTGCCAGCAGTCGGAGGGACAGAGCGTACGAGCAGTACTTC
NA	15	TRBD1	TRBV7-9	TRBJ1-2	CASSLETGGFHGYTF	TGTGCCAGCAGCTTAGAGACAGGGGGTTTTCATGGCTACACCTTC
NA	16	NA	TRBV19	TRBJ1-1	CASSTQRGGMGTEAFF	TGTGCCAGTAGTACTCAGAGGGGGGGGATGGGCACTGAAGCTTTCTTT
NA	16	NA	TRBV9	TRBJ2-3	CASSVVGSAVTDTQYF	TGTGCCAGCAGCGTAGTGGGGAGCGCAGTAACAGATACGCAGTATTTT
few	13	NA	TRBV5-1	TRBJ2-5	CASSSVGGRLGDF	TGCGCCAGCAGCTCCGTTGGAGGGCGGTTGGGGGACTTC
NA	17	NA	TRBV21-1	TRBJ2-1	CASSKEGDRVGVNEQFF	TGTGCCAGCAGCAAAGAAGGGGACAGGGTTGGTGTGAATGAGCAGTTCTTC
NA	15	TRBD1	TRBV11-3	TRBJ1-3	CASSLTGSPGNTIYF	TGTGCCAGCAGCCTGACAGGGTCGCCTGGAAACACCATATATTTT
NA	12	NA	TRBV15	TRBJ1-1	CATSRDQTEAFF	TGTGCCACCAGCAGAGACCAAACTGAAGCTTTCTTT
once	14	NA	TRBV9	TRBJ2-4	CASSVGIGNNIQYF	TGTGCCAGCAGCGTCGGGATAGGTAATAACATTCAGTACTTC
once	14	NA	TRBV5-6	TRBJ2-5	CASGIQQGGETQYF	TGTGCCAGCGGAATCCAACAGGGGGGGGAGACCCAGTACTTC
NA	17	NA	TRBV4-1	TRBJ2-7	CASSQVPGGAGGYEQYF	TGCGCCAGCAGCCAAGTTCCGGGCGGGGCAGGGGGCTACGAGCAGTACTTC
NA	15	NA	TRBV7-2	TRBJ1-3	CASSPGILSGNTIYF	TGTGCCAGCAGCCCGGGAATCCTCTCTGGAAACACCATATATTTT
NA	19	TRBD1	TRBV5-1	TRBJ2-7	CASSRDRLEGLSSSYEQYF	TGCGCCAGCAGCAGGGACAGGCTTGAGGGCCTGTCTTCAAGCTACGAGCAGTACTTC
NA	16	NA	TRBV4-1	TRBJ2-3	CASSQEEGTGTDTQYF	TGCGCCAGCAGCCAAGAGGAGGGGACGGGCACAGATACGCAGTATTTT
NA	14	TRBD2	TRBV7-6	TRBJ2-7	CASSSGLAVYEQYF	TGTGCCAGCAGCTCGGGACTAGCGGTCTACGAGCAGTACTTC
NA	14	NA	TRBV30	TRBJ1-6	CAWSRGTGNSPLHF	TGTGCCTGGAGCCGGGGGACTGGAAATTCACCCCTCCACTTT
NA	15	NA	TRBV7-9	TRBJ2-3	CASSFFTGEADTQYF	TGTGCCAGCAGCTTTTTTACGGGAGAAGCAGATACGCAGTATTTT
few	13	NA	TRBV7-7	TRBJ1-1	CASSLSRSTEAFF	TGTGCCAGCAGCTTATCTAGGAGCACTGAAGCTTTCTTT
NA	14	TRBD2	TRBV9	TRBJ2-5	CASSVGLAGETQYF	TGTGCCAGCAGCGTAGGGCTAGCGGGCGAGACCCAGTACTTC
NA	15	TRBD2	TRBV28	TRBJ2-3	CASSNIAGNTDTQYF	TGTGCCAGCAGTAATATAGCGGGAAACACAGATACGCAGTATTTT
NA	13	NA	TRBV5-1	TRBJ1-5	CASSLGGRWPQHF	TGCGCCAGCAGCTTGGGGGGCAGGTGGCCCCAGCATTTT
once	16	TRBD2	TRBV7-2	TRBJ2-7	CASSLVGLSYSYEQYF	TGTGCCAGCAGCTTAGTGGGACTATCATACTCCTACGAGCAGTACTTC
NA	17	TRBD2	TRBV2	TRBJ2-1	CASSLSAGPSSYNEQFF	TGTGCCAGCAGTTTATCAGCGGGACCAAGCTCCTACAATGAGCAGTTCTTC
NA	13	NA	TRBV7-8	TRBJ2-6	CFGSDSGANVLTF	TGTTTTGGTAGCGACTCTGGGGCCAACGTCCTGACTTTC
NA	14	NA	TRBV29-1	TRBJ1-1	CSVPGEGPVTPAFF	TGCAGCGTGCCAGGAGAGGGCCCTGTGACCCCGGCTTTCTTT
NA	17	TRBD1	TRBV27	TRBJ2-7	CASSLGQGIPKPYEQYF	TGTGCCAGCAGCCTGGGACAGGGAATACCGAAACCCTACGAGCAGTACTTC
NA	19	TRBD2	TRBV2	TRBJ2-7	CASSGQPGLAGELSYEQYF	TGTGCCAGCAGTGGGCAGCCGGGACTAGCGGGGGAACTCTCCTACGAGCAGTACTTC
NA	18	TRBD1	TRBV7-8	TRBJ1-4	CASSLVPGQEGINEKLFF	TGTGCCAGCAGCTTAGTACCGGGACAGGAGGGGATTAATGAAAAACTGTTTTTT
NA	15	NA	TRBV5-4	TRBJ2-7	CASSLKSQGVREQYF	TGTGCCAGCAGCTTGAAATCGCAGGGTGTACGCGAGCAGTACTTC
few	14	NA	TRBV19	TRBJ1-3	CASSVDSSGNTIYF	TGTGCCAGTAGTGTCGACAGCTCTGGAAACACCATATATTTT
NA	17	NA	TRBV9	TRBJ2-6	CASSVGHRRAGANVLTF	TGTGCCAGCAGCGTAGGCCACCGGAGGGCTGGGGCCAACGTCCTGACTTTC
NA	14	TRBD1	TRBV27	TRBJ1-3	CASRTDRGPYTIYF	TGTGCCAGCAGGACGGACAGGGGGCCATACACCATATATTTT
NA	15	TRBD2	TRBV19	TRBJ2-5	CASSRRGERLETQYF	TGTGCCAGTAGCCGTCGGGGGGAGCGGTTAGAGACCCAGTACTTC
NA	16	NA	TRBV5-1	TRBJ2-1	CASRAWVGEANNEQFF	TGCGCCAGCAGAGCTTGGGTTGGGGAGGCAAACAATGAGCAGTTCTTC
NA	13	NA	TRBV7-2	TRBJ2-7	CASSSRLDYEQYF	TGTGCCAGCAGCTCTAGACTAGACTACGAGCAGTACTTC
NA	17	NA	TRBV14	TRBJ2-6	CASSQELFSGGANVLTF	TGTGCCAGCAGCCAGGAACTATTTTCGGGTGGGGCCAACGTCCTGACTTTC
NA	15	TRBD2	TRBV6-5	TRBJ2-3	CASSRTSVLTDTQYF	TGTGCCAGCAGTAGAACTAGCGTGCTCACAGATACGCAGTATTTT
NA	15	NA	TRBV29-1	TRBJ2-1	CSVVAGAITYNEQFF	TGCAGCGTTGTTGCGGGGGCCATAACTTACAATGAGCAGTTCTTC
NA	13	TRBD1	TRBV6-5	TRBJ2-1	CASSFGQDNEQFF	TGTGCCAGCAGTTTCGGACAGGACAATGAGCAGTTCTTC
NA	15	TRBD1	TRBV19	TRBJ1-1	CASSTTTGVGTEAFF	TGTGCCAGTAGTACCACGACAGGGGTGGGCACTGAAGCTTTCTTT
few	16	NA	TRBV4-1	TRBJ2-7	CASSQWVGLNSYEQYF	TGCGCCAGCAGCCAGTGGGTCGGACTGAACTCCTACGAGCAGTACTTC
NA	14	TRBD1	TRBV28	TRBJ2-7	CATLTGTGGHEQYF	TGTGCCACCCTCACCGGGACAGGGGGACACGAGCAGTACTTC